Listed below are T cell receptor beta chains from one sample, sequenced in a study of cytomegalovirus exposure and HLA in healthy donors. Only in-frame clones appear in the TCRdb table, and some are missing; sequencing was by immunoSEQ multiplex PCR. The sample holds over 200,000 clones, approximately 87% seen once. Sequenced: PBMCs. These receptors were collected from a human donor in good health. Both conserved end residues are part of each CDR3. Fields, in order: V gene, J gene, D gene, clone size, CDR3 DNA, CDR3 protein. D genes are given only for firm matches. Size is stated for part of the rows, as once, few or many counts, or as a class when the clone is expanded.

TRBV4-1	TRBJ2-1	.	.	TGCGCCAGCAGCCCAATGGGCAAATCCTACAATGAGCAGTTCTTC	CASSPMGKSYNEQFF
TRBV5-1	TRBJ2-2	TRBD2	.	TGCGCCAGCAGCTTGGCCCCTAGCGGGAGGGCCACGGGCACCGGGGAGCTGTTTTTT	CASSLAPSGRATGTGELFF
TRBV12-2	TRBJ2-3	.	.	TGTGCAAGTCGCTTACCCGAGGTGGAGGTTACAGATACGCAGTATTTT	CASRLPEVEVTDTQYF
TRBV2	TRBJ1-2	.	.	TGTGCCAGGCGCCAGGACTACCCCTCTTCCCATGGCTACACCTTC	CARRQDYPSSHGYTF
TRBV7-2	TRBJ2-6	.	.	TGTGCCAGCAGCTTCGGGACAGCGGGGGCTGGGGCCAACGTCCTGACTTTC	CASSFGTAGAGANVLTF
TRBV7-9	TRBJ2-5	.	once	TGTGCCAGCAGCGTAGCCGGGACTGAAGAGACCCAGTACTTC	CASSVAGTEETQYF
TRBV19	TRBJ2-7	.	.	TGTGCCAGTAGTATAGATCGCGGGGACAGCTCCTACGAGCAGTACTTC	CASSIDRGDSSYEQYF
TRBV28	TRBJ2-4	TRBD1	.	TGTGCCAGCAGTTTATGGACAGGGTTAAGCCCAAAAAACATTCAGTACTTC	CASSLWTGLSPKNIQYF
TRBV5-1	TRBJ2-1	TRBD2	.	TGCGCCAGCAGCTCGGGGACTAGCGGGAGAAACAATGAGCAGTTCTTC	CASSSGTSGRNNEQFF
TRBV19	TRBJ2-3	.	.	TGTGCCAGTAAACTAGCCCTTAACAAAGATACGCAGTATTTT	CASKLALNKDTQYF
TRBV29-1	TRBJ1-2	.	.	TGCAGCGTTGAAGATGGAGGGGCACGTGGCTACACCTTC	CSVEDGGARGYTF
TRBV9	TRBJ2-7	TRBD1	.	TGTGCCAGCAGCGCAGGGACAGATTACTCCTACGAGCAGTACTTC	CASSAGTDYSYEQYF
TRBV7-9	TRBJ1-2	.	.	TGTGCCAGCAGCTTTCCGGACAGCTATGGCTACACCTTC	CASSFPDSYGYTF
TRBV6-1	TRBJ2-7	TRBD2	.	TGTGCCAGCAGTGAATGGGAGGGGAACTACGAGCAGTACTTC	CASSEWEGNYEQYF
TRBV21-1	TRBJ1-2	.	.	TGTGCCAGGTGGACAGGGGGTAACTATGGCTACACCTTC	CARWTGGNYGYTF
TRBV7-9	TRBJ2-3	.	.	TGTGCCAGCAGCTTAGAAGGAGGAGGGGCAGATACGCAGTATTTT	CASSLEGGGADTQYF
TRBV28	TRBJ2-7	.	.	TGTGCCAGCCACAATAGCGGACTCTACGAGCAGTACTTC	CASHNSGLYEQYF
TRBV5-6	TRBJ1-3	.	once	TGTGCCAGCAGCTTAAACGGTTTGAGCTCTGGAAACACCATATATTTT	CASSLNGLSSGNTIYF
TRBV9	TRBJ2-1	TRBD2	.	TGTGCCAGCAGCGGTAGCGGGAGTCTTGATGAGCAGTTCTTC	CASSGSGSLDEQFF
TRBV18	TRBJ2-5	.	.	TGTGCCAGCTCAACCCGCTCCGGACTTCCGGAGACCCAGTACTTC	CASSTRSGLPETQYF
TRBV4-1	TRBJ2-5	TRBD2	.	TGCGCCAGCCGGGGACTAGCGGGGCCAACGTTAATAGAGACCCAGTACTTC	CASRGLAGPTLIETQYF
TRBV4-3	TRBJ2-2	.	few	TGCGCCAGCAGCTTAAGGGTACAGGGCTCCGGGGAGCTGTTTTTT	CASSLRVQGSGELFF
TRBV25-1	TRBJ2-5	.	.	TGTGCCAGCAGTGATACAGGGCAAGAGACCCAGTACTTC	CASSDTGQETQYF
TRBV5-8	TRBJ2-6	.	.	TGTGCCAGCAGCCAAGGCCGGTCAGGGGCTCCCGGGGCCAACGTCCTGACTTTC	CASSQGRSGAPGANVLTF
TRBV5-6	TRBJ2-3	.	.	TGTGCCAGCAGTTATTACACAGATACGCAGTATTTT	CASSYYTDTQYF
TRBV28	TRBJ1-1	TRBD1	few	TGTGCCAGCAGAATCGGACAGGTGAACACTGAAGCTTTCTTT	CASRIGQVNTEAFF
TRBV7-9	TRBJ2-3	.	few	TGTGCCAGCAGCCTTGGGCGGGGTCTACCTAGCACAGATACGCAGTATTTT	CASSLGRGLPSTDTQYF
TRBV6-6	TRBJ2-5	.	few	TGTGCCAGCAGTTATTCAGGGAATAAAGAGACCCAGTACTTC	CASSYSGNKETQYF
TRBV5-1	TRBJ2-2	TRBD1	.	TGCGCCAGCAGCCCCCGAGGACAGGGGGGGAACACCGGGGAGCTGTTTTTT	CASSPRGQGGNTGELFF
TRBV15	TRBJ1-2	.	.	TGTGCCACCGGACAGAGTAACTATGGCTACACCTTC	CATGQSNYGYTF
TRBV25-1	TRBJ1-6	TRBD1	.	TGTGCCAGCAAACTGGACAGGGTCGATTCACCCCTCCACTTT	CASKLDRVDSPLHF
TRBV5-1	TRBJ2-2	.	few	TGCGCCAGCAGCTTGGTCGGGGACTACACCGGGGAGCTGTTTTTT	CASSLVGDYTGELFF
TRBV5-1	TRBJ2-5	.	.	TGCGCCAGCAGCTTGGGGTGGGGGGTCTCCAAAGAGACCCAGTACTTC	CASSLGWGVSKETQYF
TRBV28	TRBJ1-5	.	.	TGTGCCAGCAGTTTCGGAGGCTATAGCAATCAGCCCCAGCATTTT	CASSFGGYSNQPQHF
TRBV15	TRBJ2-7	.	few	TGTGCCACCAGCAGCTTTCCTCGCTACGAGCAGTACTTC	CATSSFPRYEQYF
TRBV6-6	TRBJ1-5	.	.	TGTGCCAGCAGTTACTTCCCAGGGGACGTTTTGCAGCCCCAGCATTTT	CASSYFPGDVLQPQHF
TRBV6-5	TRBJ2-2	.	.	TGTGCCAGCAAGGGACTGCCGAACACCGGGGAGCTGTTTTTT	CASKGLPNTGELFF
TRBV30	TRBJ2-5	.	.	TGTGCCTGGAGTGTACGGGAGACCCAGTACTTC	CAWSVRETQYF
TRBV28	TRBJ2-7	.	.	TGTGCCAGCAGTTTACCCAGGGCCTACGAGCAGTACTTC	CASSLPRAYEQYF
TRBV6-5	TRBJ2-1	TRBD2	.	TGTGCCAGCAGTTATTCCAGCGGGAGGGGTGATGAGCAGTTCTTC	CASSYSSGRGDEQFF
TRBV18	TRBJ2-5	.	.	TGTGCCAGCTCACTCGGACAGGAGGGAGAGACCCAGTACTTC	CASSLGQEGETQYF
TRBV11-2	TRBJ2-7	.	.	TGTGCCAGCAGCCTCCTAGCTTCGGGGGAGCAGTACTTC	CASSLLASGEQYF
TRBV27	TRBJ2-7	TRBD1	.	TGTGCCAGCAGTCCAGGGGGTGGGAGCTCCTACGAGCAGTACTTC	CASSPGGGSSYEQYF
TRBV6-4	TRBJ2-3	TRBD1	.	TGTGCCAGCAGTGACTCGACAGGGGGTACCACAGATACGCAGTATTTT	CASSDSTGGTTDTQYF
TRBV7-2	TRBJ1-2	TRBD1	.	TGTGCCAGCAGTCCAGGGGGTGTAAACTATGGCTACACCTTC	CASSPGGVNYGYTF
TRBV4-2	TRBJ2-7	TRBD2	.	TGTGCCAGCAGCCCCGGGACTAGCCTACTCTACGAGCAGTACTTC	CASSPGTSLLYEQYF